The next 2 T cell receptor beta chains were all read from a single sample in a study of OX40 agonist ivuxolimab in advanced cancers. Repertoires were generated with immunoSEQ multiplex PCR, while TCRdb's copy carries only in-frame clones and drops some. The table lists nearly 60,000 clones, approximately 75% of them singletons. The sample here was CD4+ or CD8+ T cells sorted from blood, taken in a trial of the OX40 agonist ivuxolimab. The source of these receptors is an adult with an advanced solid tumor such as melanoma, head and neck, liver or kidney cancer.

The rearrangement uses TRBV15 and TRBJ1-1; tentative D call: TRBD1 (5 bases). V was shortened by 8 bases and J by 2 bases, with 15 bases between the two germline ends. The CDR3 is 14 amino acids. CDR1 and CDR2 from the germline V gene are LNHNV and YYDKDF (reference sequence). The CDR3 is CATGSGAYNTEAFF. The CDR3 region has the DNA TGTGCCACCGGTTCCGGGGCTTACAACACTGAAGCTTTCTTT.

Within the sample, this clone is medium-sized. The chain has TRBV19 and TRBJ1-5; 10 nucleotides align to TRBD1. CDR3 length equals 18 residues. Trimming removed 4 bases from V and 5 bases from J; junction bases left unmatched: 14. Germline CDR1 LNHDA, CDR2 SQIVND (reference sequence). The chain's CDR3 is CASSTGTGAGGGYQPQHF. The CDR3 nucleotides are TGTGCCAGTAGTACCGGGACAGGGGCCGGAGGGGGTTATCAGCCCCAGCATTTT.